This section outlines one TCR beta chain sequence together with its context. Its antigen remains unidentified. Every contributor of samples was a Caucasian grown-up residing in Nashville, Tennessee. This specimen belongs to a study of shared clonotypes between healthy human individuals. Study findings and constraints: Generally, naive subsets came out with larger estimated richness than memory subsets. Despite large depth, sorted-subset datasets appeared incompletely sequenced.

The V end lost 3 bases, the J end lost 1 base, and 12 bases lay between the germline ends. The CDR3 length is 15 residues. CDR1 is MDHEN and CDR2 is SYDVKM in the germline V gene. Every immunoSEQ plate was one replicate of a subset's evenly spread DNA. Repertoires were generated with immunoSEQ multiplex PCR, while TCRdb's copy carries only in-frame clones and drops some. The sample has some 1,600,000 clones, under 99% seen once. The rearrangement links TRBV28 to TRBJ2-5; D possibly matches TRBD1 or TRBD2 (6 bases each). This sequence was found in a man aged 25 to 40 in good health. Material: naive CD4+ T cells sorted from blood. Subset given: CD45RA+ positively selected. This chain's CDR3 is CASSLGGLIQETQYF. DNA of the CDR3: TGTGCCAGCAGTTTGGGGGGCTTAATCCAAGAGACCCAGTACTTC.